A single sample is the source of the 32 T cell receptor beta chains below, sequenced in a study of T cell repertoires in cytomegalovirus infection (dated by TCRdb to about 2019). The data were produced on an Illumina HiSeq 1500. TCRdb applied fastp at Q25 and MiXCR to the public reads, then kept only in-frame beta chains. All rows with the same CDR3 protein become a single entry with the most common DNA and genes. This sample comprises some 220,000 distinct CDR3 sequences, over 9% of them detected only once. 1.6% of the sample goes to the ten largest clones. The material sequenced was PBMCs. The receptors come from a human donor in good health (CMV status not recorded). Some clones in this sample may be carry-over from other donors' samples.

This clonotype was observed many times. This chain joins TRBV7-2 and TRBJ2-2; D remains unclear. Germline V CDR1 and CDR2: SGHTA, FQGNSA. V lost 6 bases and J 0 bases, leaving 11 bases between the germline ends. The CDR3 is 15 residues long. CDR3 bases: TGTGCCAGCAGGGCTGGGCCCGCGAACACCGGGGAGCTGTTTTTT. Translation gives CASRAGPANTGELFF.

The CDR3 DNA reads as TGTGCCAGTAGTATTCAACTAGCGGGATACACAGATACGCAGTATTTT. This sequence encodes CASSIQLAGYTDTQYF. The chain has TRBV19 and TRBJ2-3; 10 nucleotides agree with TRBD2. Germline CDR1 and CDR2: LNHDA and SQIVND (reference sequence). After removal of 3 bases from V and 2 bases from J, the junction contained 5 bases not matched to a gene. This CDR3 has 16 residues. Complete variable domain (other parts from reference TRBV19 and TRBJ2-3): DGGITQSPKYLFRKEGQNVTLSCEQNLNHDAMYWYRQDPGQGLRLIYYSQIVNDFQKGDIAEGYSVSREKKESFPLTVTSAQKNPTAFYLCASSIQLAGYTDTQYFGPGTRLTVL.

Ten or more counts support this clonotype. J is TRBJ2-1 and V is TRBV2, with a tentative D call TRBD1 (5 bases). Deletions cut 1 base from V and 10 bases from J, with 8 bases between. The CDR3 is made up of 12 amino acids. Germline CDR1 and CDR2: SNHLY and FYNNEI. The CDR3, as DNA: TGTGCCAGCAGTGAAGTAAGGGGCGAGCAGTTCTTC. Protein sequence: CASSEVRGEQFF.

The chain links TRBV14 to TRBJ2-4, with a weak D call TRBD2 (5 bases). CDR3 length: 12 amino acids. V was shortened by 4 bases and J by 8 bases, with 9 bases between the two germline ends. Germline V gene data show CDR1 as SGHDN and CDR2 as FVKESK. CDR3 residues: CASSPVGDIQYF. The DNA of the CDR3 is TGTGCCAGCAGCCCAGTGGGAGACATTCAGTACTTC. The complete variable domain, with remaining parts taken from reference TRBV14 and TRBJ2-4, reads EAGVTQFPSHSVIEKGQTVTLRCDPISGHDNLYWYRRVMGKEIKFLLHFVKESKQDESGMPNNRFLAERTGGTYSTLKVQPAELEDSGVYFCASSPVGDIQYFGAGTRLSVL.

This clonotype was seen ten or more times. CDR3 in amino acids: CASSLGARDEQFF. The CDR3 DNA is TGTGCCAGCAGCTTAGGGGCCAGAGATGAGCAGTTCTTC. This rearrangement joins TRBV7-2 to TRBJ2-1, with D unclear. This CDR3 contains 13 residues. Trimming cost V 1 base and J 8 bases, with 9 bases left between them. CDR1 and CDR2 (germline): SGHTA, FQGNSA.

This clonotype was observed many times. The chain employs TRBV7-8 and TRBJ1-4, with 7 nucleotides matching TRBD1. Looked up from germline, CDR1 is SGHVS and CDR2 is FQNEAQ. V was clipped by 4 bases and J by 8 bases; unmatched bases: 4. CDR3 size: 13 residues. The CDR3 bases are TGTGCCAGCAGCTCAGGGACAGCCGAAAAACTGTTTTTT. This gives the protein CASSSGTAEKLFF.

This clonotype was detected a few times. V usage is TRBV7-9 and J usage is TRBJ1-5; no firm D call. With 5 bases removed from V and 7 bases from J, the gap between germline ends came to 12 bases. The CDR3 is 13 residues long. Germline V gene sequence: CDR1 SEHNR, CDR2 FQNEAQ (reference sequence). As DNA, the CDR3 is TGTGCCAGCAGCACCACCTCAGCCCAGCCCCAGCATTTT. Amino acids: CASSTTSAQPQHF.

This clonotype was observed at least ten times. V usage is TRBV7-2 and J usage is TRBJ2-1, with 10 bases aligning to TRBD2. The trim removed 5 bases at V and 9 bases at J, leaving 7 bases unmatched. The CDR3 runs to 14 residues. Germline V gene data show CDR1 as SGHTA and CDR2 as FQGNSA. The CDR3: CASSPGLAVSEQFF. CDR3 bases: TGTGCCAGCAGCCCAGGACTAGCGGTTAGTGAGCAGTTCTTC.

In its sample, this clonotype was seen many times. V and J are TRBV10-3 and TRBJ1-1; 10 nucleotides align to TRBD1. This CDR3 spans 18 amino acids. Trimming took 0 bases from V and 5 from J; bases not matched to a gene: 12. Per the germline V gene, CDR1 is ENHRY and CDR2 is SYGVKD. CDR3 DNA sequence: TGTGCCATCAGTGAGTCGGGAGGGACAGGGGCCAAGCGTACTGAAGCTTTCTTT. As protein: CAISESGGTGAKRTEAFF.

The CDR3 DNA is TGTGCCAGCAGTCCGGACATTAGCACAGATACGCAGTATTTT. Protein: CASSPDISTDTQYF. The chain couples TRBV6-2 or TRBV6-3 to TRBJ2-3; possibly TRBD1 for D (5 bases). V gave up 5 bases and J gave up 0 bases, with 9 bases separating them. This CDR3 is 14 amino acids long. Germline CDR1 reads MNHEY; CDR2 reads SVGEGT.

This clonotype was observed a few times. The V call is TRBV14, the J call TRBJ1-1; 7 nucleotides match TRBD1. The CDR3 runs to 12 residues. The germline V gene encodes CDR1 SGHDN and CDR2 FVKESK. V trimming: 3 bases; J trimming: 12 bases; junction bases outside the gene matches: 7. The CDR3 nucleotides read TGTGCCAGCAGCCAGACAGGGATGGAAACTTTCTTT. Its protein is CASSQTGMETFF. Full variable domain (rest looked up from reference TRBV14 and TRBJ1-1): EAGVTQFPSHSVIEKGQTVTLRCDPISGHDNLYWYRRVMGKEIKFLLHFVKESKQDESGMPNNRFLAERTGGTYSTLKVQPAELEDSGVYFCASSQTGMETFFGQGTRLTVV.

The rearrangement links TRBV29-1 to TRBJ2-3, with a tentative D call TRBD1 (6 bases). CDR1 is SQVTM, CDR2 ANQGSEA, per germline. CDR3 length: 13 amino acids. Between the trimmed V and J ends, which lost 3 bases and 6 bases, there was a span of 13 bases. CDR3 DNA: TGCAGCGTTGAGTTGGGGGCAGGGGATACGCAGTATTTT. As protein: CSVELGAGDTQYF.

The chain recombines TRBV3-1 with TRBJ2-5; D gene ambiguous. V was clipped by 1 base and J by 5 bases, with 11 bases between them. Germline loops: CDR1 LGHDT, CDR2 YNNKEL (reference sequence). This CDR3 is 14 amino acids long. CDR3 region: CASSQGLVVETQYF. The CDR3 DNA sequence: TGTGCCAGCAGCCAAGGACTGGTCGTGGAGACCCAGTACTTC.

This clonotype has more than one count but fewer than ten. The chain recombines TRBV28 with TRBJ1-5; 9 bases are shared with TRBD1. Trimming cost V 6 bases and J 1 base; bases outside gene matches: 7. The CDR3 extends over 16 amino acids. Germline lookup yields CDR1 MDHEN and CDR2 SYDVKM. CDR3 amino acids: CASSLGQGRSNQPQHF. Here the CDR3 DNA reads TGTGCCAGCAGCCTCGGACAGGGGCGAAGCAATCAGCCCCAGCATTTT.

This clonotype was seen many times. The chain couples TRBV28 to TRBJ1-3, with 9 bases matching TRBD1. Germline loops: CDR1 MDHEN, CDR2 SYDVKM. The CDR3 runs to 15 residues. Trimming at V came to 6 bases and at J to 3 bases, leaving 6 bases not matched to a gene. The CDR3 loop is CASRKPTGGGNTIYF. The CDR3 DNA sequence: TGTGCCAGCAGAAAACCGACAGGGGGTGGAAACACCATATATTTT.

This clonotype was counted ten times or more. The chain couples TRBV7-2 to TRBJ2-2; 8 bases line up with TRBD1. Germline values: CDR1 SGHTA, CDR2 FQGNSA. There are 15 residues in the CDR3. V lost 9 bases and J lost 4; bases outside the gene matches: 10. Written as DNA, the CDR3 is TGTGCCAGTCTTCCCCAGGGGGCGCGCACCGGGGAGCTGTTTTTT. Amino acids: CASLPQGARTGELFF.

This chain joins TRBV20-1 and TRBJ2-2, with a tentative D call TRBD2 (5 bases). V lost 3 bases and J lost 6, with 11 bases in between. This CDR3 region has 13 residues. Germline V CDR1 and CDR2: DFQATT, SNEGSKA (reference sequence). CDR3 nucleotides: TGCAGTGCTAGGGGAGACTGGGCCGGGGAGCTGTTTTTT. It codes for CSARGDWAGELFF.

In this sample, this clonotype turned up many times. This chain connects TRBV6-1 to TRBJ2-1; D is undetermined. The length of the CDR3 is 14 residues. The germline V gene has CDR1 MNHNS and CDR2 SASEGT. V was clipped by 1 base and J by 10 bases, with 14 bases between them. The CDR3 DNA sequence: TGTGCCAGCAGTGAAGTGTCGCGCTCTCGGGAGCAGTTCTTC. This sequence encodes CASSEVSRSREQFF.

The table lists this clonotype with a few counts. The V call is TRBV5-1, the J call TRBJ2-5; D is unresolved. There are 14 residues in the CDR3. The ends were cut back, 0 bases at V and 0 bases at J, with 6 bases in the middle. Germline V gene lookup returns CDR1 SGHRS and CDR2 YFSETQ. CDR3 protein: CASSLAQNQETQYF. Here the CDR3 DNA reads TGCGCCAGCAGCTTGGCACAGAACCAAGAGACCCAGTACTTC.

This clonotype appeared many times. V gene TRBV7-9 combines with J gene TRBJ2-6, with D possibly being TRBD2 (5 bases). This CDR3 region has 15 residues. Trimming shortened V by 0 bases and J by 2 bases, and 5 bases separated the two germline ends. Per germline, CDR1 SEHNR and CDR2 FQNEAQ (reference sequence). CDR3 DNA sequence: TGTGCCAGCAGCTTAGCGGGAGCTGGGGCCAACGTCCTGACTTTC. Amino acids: CASSLAGAGANVLTF. Full variable domain (rest looked up from reference TRBV7-9 and TRBJ2-6): DTGVSQNPRHKITKRGQNVTFRCDPISEHNRLYWYRQTLGQGPEFLTYFQNEAQLEKSRLLSDRFSAERPKGSFSTLEIQRTEQGDSAMYLCASSLAGAGANVLTFGAGSRLTVL.

This clonotype was observed a handful of times. This chain links TRBV12-3 or TRBV12-4 with TRBJ2-7; D is unresolved. The V end was cut by 6 bases, the J end by 3 bases, with 9 bases between. This CDR3 comprises 12 residues. The CDR3 bases are TGTGCCAGCAGCCCTATGGGCTACGAGCAGTACTTC. The encoded protein is CASSPMGYEQYF.

This clonotype was seen a handful of times. V gene TRBV5-6 combines with J gene TRBJ2-1, with D perhaps assigned TRBD1 or TRBD2 (5 bases each). The CDR3 length is 13 residues. The germline V and J ends were trimmed by 4 bases and 8 bases, with 13 bases remaining between them. Germline V lookup: CDR1 SGHDT, CDR2 YYEEEE. The DNA of the CDR3 is TGTGCCAGCAGCGAGGCCGGGACCTATGAGCAGTTCTTC. Translating it yields CASSEAGTYEQFF.

The table lists this clonotype with many counts. The chain recombines TRBV19 with TRBJ1-2; TRBD1 matches 9 bases. Germline CDR1 reads LNHDA; CDR2 reads SQIVND (reference sequence). This CDR3 is built from 15 residues. After removal of 6 bases from V and 7 bases from J, the junction contained 12 bases not matched to a gene. For the CDR3, the DNA is TGTGCCAGTAGCTTACTGACAGGGGGGATTGTTGGCTACACCTTC. Amino acid sequence: CASSLLTGGIVGYTF.

J is TRBJ1-5 and V is TRBV20-1; D is unresolved. Trimming left V 5 bases short and J 0 bases short, with 11 bases between. CDR1 DFQATT and CDR2 SNEGSKA come from the germline V gene (reference sequence). CDR3 size: 14 residues. The CDR3 nucleotides read TGCAGTGCTGCCCTTCCGTATAGCAATCAGCCCCAGCATTTT. It specifies CSAALPYSNQPQHF.

This clonotype has a handful of counts. This chain uses TRBV7-2 with TRBJ2-1; perhaps TRBD2 as D (5 bases). This CDR3 contains 17 residues. Trimming removed 1 base from V and 7 bases from J, with 20 bases in between. Germline V lookup: CDR1 SGHTA, CDR2 FQGNSA. The CDR3 loop reads CASSLVGLPAPGNEQFF. The CDR3 DNA reads as TGTGCCAGCAGCTTAGTAGGACTTCCCGCCCCGGGGAATGAGCAGTTCTTC. Filled out from reference TRBV7-2 and TRBJ2-1, the complete variable domain reads GAGVSQSPSNKVTEKGKDVELRCDPISGHTALYWYRQSLGQGLEFLIYFQGNSAPDKSGLPSDRFSAERTGGSVSTLTIQRTQQEDSAVYLCASSLVGLPAPGNEQFFGPGTRLTVL.

At least ten counts were recorded for this clonotype. The chain recombines TRBV5-4 with TRBJ1-5, with a possible D match to TRBD1 (6 bases). Germline V CDR1 and CDR2: SGHNT, YYREEE (reference sequence). Deletions cut 0 bases from V and 3 bases from J, with 10 bases between. The CDR3 sequence is 15 residues long. The CDR3 here is CASSLAGALNQPQHF. CDR3 DNA sequence: TGTGCCAGCAGCTTGGCAGGGGCTCTCAATCAGCCCCAGCATTTT.

This sequence joins TRBV11-2 and TRBJ1-5; unclear D gene. The CDR3 loop spans 13 amino acids. Germline V gives CDR1 SGHAT, CDR2 FQNNGV. The V end was cut by 8 bases, the J end by 5 bases, with 13 bases between. Here the CDR3 DNA reads TGTGCCAGCCGCTGGTCGGGTGATCAGCCCCAGCATTTT. Translation gives CASRWSGDQPQHF.

In its sample, this clonotype was seen many times. This chain joins TRBV7-2 and TRBJ1-1, with TRBD1 matching over 9 bases. The CDR3 consists of 16 residues. Germline lookup yields CDR1 SGHTA and CDR2 FQGNSA. Trimming at V came to 5 bases and at J to 0 bases, leaving 7 bases not matched to a gene. CDR3 sequence (DNA): TGTGCCAGCAGCCCCGGGACAGGGAAGATGAACACTGAAGCTTTCTTT. Its protein product is CASSPGTGKMNTEAFF.

The J gene is TRBJ2-4, the V gene TRBV30, with D unresolved. V gave up 0 bases and J gave up 0 bases, with 9 bases separating them. CDR3 length equals 15 residues. Germline loops: CDR1 GTSNPN, CDR2 SVGIG (reference sequence). DNA of the CDR3: TGTGCCTGGAGTGTGACGGGCCTAGCCAAAAACATTCAGTACTTC. Translated: CAWSVTGLAKNIQYF.

In its sample, this clonotype was seen many times. The chain links TRBV7-2 to TRBJ2-2, with D hard to call. The CDR3 runs to 14 residues. V was pared by 5 bases and J by 1 base, with 8 bases between. Germline CDR1 is SGHTA and CDR2 is FQGNSA. Written as DNA, the CDR3 is TGTGCCAGCAGCGGGCAGATGAACACCGGGGAGCTGTTTTTT. This translates into CASSGQMNTGELFF.

Many counts were recorded for this clonotype. The J gene is TRBJ1-2, the V gene TRBV7-2; D uncertain. The CDR3 totals 12 residues. Germline V gene sequence: CDR1 SGHTA, CDR2 FQGNSA. The germline V and J ends were trimmed by 7 bases and 4 bases, with 10 bases remaining between them. CDR3 sequence reads: CASTPEPYGYTF. CDR3 DNA sequence: TGTGCCAGCACCCCGGAACCCTATGGCTACACCTTC.

The J gene is TRBJ2-3, the V gene TRBV20-1; D is possibly TRBD2 (6 bases). The CDR3 covers 13 residues. V lost 5 bases to trimming and J lost 6 bases, with 15 bases between them. CDR1 is DFQATT, CDR2 SNEGSKA, per germline (reference sequence). CDR3 protein: CSAAHRESDTQYF. CDR3 bases: TGCAGTGCTGCTCACCGGGAGTCCGATACGCAGTATTTT.